Listed below are T cell receptor beta chains from one sample, sequenced in a study of cytomegalovirus exposure and HLA in healthy donors. Generated by immunoSEQ multiplex PCR, the TCRdb table keeps only in-frame clones and is missing some. The table records about 95,000 clones, 82% of them present only once. Sequenced input: PBMCs. The origin of the receptors is a man between 25 and 39 years old in good health and CMV-seropositive. The CDR3 runs from the conserved cysteine through the conserved F or W. D genes are given only for firm matches. The listing skips clone size in some rows; elsewhere it reads once, few, many or a size class.

CDR3 protein: CASSYPPQDYGYTF
CDR3 DNA: TGTGCCAGCAGCTACCCACCACAGGACTATGGCTACACCTTC
clone size: few
V gene: TRBV7-9
J gene: TRBJ1-2
D gene: .

CDR3 protein: CASSFYSGYMQFF
CDR3 DNA: TGTGCCAGCAGTTTTTATTCAGGATATATGCAGTTCTTC
clone size: .
V gene: TRBV27
J gene: TRBJ2-1
D gene: .

CDR3 protein: CASSPTPGQGTSGSFRGEQYF
CDR3 DNA: TGTGCCAGCAGTCCAACCCCGGGACAAGGGACTAGCGGGAGCTTCAGGGGCGAGCAGTACTTC
clone size: .
V gene: TRBV28
J gene: TRBJ2-7
D gene: TRBD2

CDR3 protein: CASSTSVLTNTGELFF
CDR3 DNA: TGTGCCAGCTCAACTAGCGTACTAACGAACACCGGGGAGCTGTTTTTT
clone size: .
V gene: TRBV2
J gene: TRBJ2-2
D gene: TRBD2

CDR3 protein: CASRGPGNTIYF
CDR3 DNA: TGTGCCAGCAGGGGCCCTGGAAACACCATATATTTT
clone size: .
V gene: TRBV6-1
J gene: TRBJ1-3
D gene: .

CDR3 protein: CASTITSGDWNEQFF
CDR3 DNA: TGTGCCAGCACTATTACGTCGGGGGATTGGAATGAGCAGTTCTTC
clone size: .
V gene: TRBV6-5
J gene: TRBJ2-1
D gene: .

CDR3 protein: CASSEQGPNSPLHF
CDR3 DNA: TGCGCCAGCAGCGAACAGGGACCTAATTCACCCCTCCACTTT
clone size: .
V gene: TRBV10-2
J gene: TRBJ1-6
D gene: .

CDR3 protein: CASSSTGPGNTIYF
CDR3 DNA: TGTGCCAGCAGCTCCACAGGTCCTGGAAACACCATATATTTT
clone size: .
V gene: TRBV5-5
J gene: TRBJ1-3
D gene: .

CDR3 protein: CASSLDGRGQETQYF
CDR3 DNA: TGTGCCAGCAGCTTAGACGGCAGGGGACAAGAGACCCAGTACTTC
clone size: .
V gene: TRBV7-2
J gene: TRBJ2-5
D gene: .

CDR3 protein: CSVLDYSNTGELFF
CDR3 DNA: TGCAGCGTACTGGACTACTCGAACACCGGGGAGCTGTTTTTT
clone size: few
V gene: TRBV29-1
J gene: TRBJ2-2
D gene: .

CDR3 protein: CASSPWTSGRAVRDDEQFF
CDR3 DNA: TGTGCCAGCAGCCCCTGGACTAGCGGGAGGGCCGTTCGAGACGATGAGCAGTTCTTC
clone size: .
V gene: TRBV7-9
J gene: TRBJ2-1
D gene: TRBD2

CDR3 protein: CAWGGQSVKKQYF
CDR3 DNA: TGTGCCTGGGGGGGACAGTCGGTCAAGAAGCAGTACTTC
clone size: .
V gene: TRBV30
J gene: TRBJ2-7
D gene: TRBD1

CDR3 protein: CASSFLGGRAGEQYF
CDR3 DNA: TGTGCCAGCAGCTTTTTGGGCGGGAGGGCCGGCGAGCAGTACTTC
clone size: .
V gene: TRBV13
J gene: TRBJ2-7
D gene: TRBD2

CDR3 protein: CASSVGDRGTEAFF
CDR3 DNA: TGTGCCAGCAGCGTAGGGGACAGGGGCACTGAAGCTTTCTTT
clone size: .
V gene: TRBV9
J gene: TRBJ1-1
D gene: TRBD1

CDR3 protein: CASSRWTGGSYNEQFF
CDR3 DNA: TGTGCCAGCAGTCGCTGGACAGGTGGCTCCTACAATGAGCAGTTCTTC
clone size: .
V gene: TRBV28
J gene: TRBJ2-1
D gene: TRBD1

CDR3 protein: CASSEVWDRPYEQYF
CDR3 DNA: TGTGCCAGCAGTGAAGTGTGGGACAGGCCATACGAGCAGTACTTC
clone size: .
V gene: TRBV2
J gene: TRBJ2-7
D gene: TRBD1

CDR3 protein: CASAGTGGSYEQYF
CDR3 DNA: TGCGCCAGCGCCGGGACAGGCGGCTCCTACGAGCAGTACTTC
clone size: .
V gene: TRBV5-1
J gene: TRBJ2-7
D gene: TRBD1

CDR3 protein: CASSLILAGSNQPQHF
CDR3 DNA: TGTGCCAGCAGTCTAATACTTGCAGGGTCAAATCAGCCCCAGCATTTT
clone size: .
V gene: TRBV6-6
J gene: TRBJ1-5
D gene: .

CDR3 protein: CAWSDGGLDQPQHF
CDR3 DNA: TGTGCCTGGAGTGACGGGGGGTTGGATCAGCCCCAGCATTTT
clone size: .
V gene: TRBV30
J gene: TRBJ1-5
D gene: .

CDR3 protein: CASSLERVRNTEAFF
CDR3 DNA: TGTGCCAGCAGTTTAGAGAGGGTACGGAACACTGAAGCTTTCTTT
clone size: .
V gene: TRBV28
J gene: TRBJ1-1
D gene: .

CDR3 protein: CASSPSGPRRGDEQFF
CDR3 DNA: TGTGCCAGCAGTCCCTCCGGGCCAAGGAGGGGCGATGAGCAGTTCTTC
clone size: .
V gene: TRBV27
J gene: TRBJ2-1
D gene: .

CDR3 protein: CASRIDGTASNQPQHF
CDR3 DNA: TGTGCCAGCAGGATAGACGGGACAGCTAGCAATCAGCCCCAGCATTTT
clone size: .
V gene: TRBV7-2
J gene: TRBJ1-5
D gene: TRBD1

CDR3 protein: CASGHANTEAFF
CDR3 DNA: TGCGCCAGCGGCCACGCTAACACTGAAGCTTTCTTT
clone size: .
V gene: TRBV5-1
J gene: TRBJ1-1
D gene: .

CDR3 protein: CASSFGLAGGSEQYF
CDR3 DNA: TGTGCCAGCAGCTTTGGACTAGCGGGAGGGAGTGAGCAGTACTTC
clone size: .
V gene: TRBV5-4
J gene: TRBJ2-5
D gene: TRBD2

CDR3 protein: CASSSGLAGGSTDTQYF
CDR3 DNA: TGCGCCAGCAGCTCGGGACTAGCGGGAGGGTCGACAGATACGCAGTATTTT
clone size: .
V gene: TRBV5-1
J gene: TRBJ2-3
D gene: TRBD2

CDR3 protein: CASSSAQWHEQFF
CDR3 DNA: TGTGCCAGCAGTTCCGCCCAGTGGCATGAGCAGTTCTTC
clone size: .
V gene: TRBV28
J gene: TRBJ2-1
D gene: .

CDR3 protein: CASSRDRSTDTQYF
CDR3 DNA: TGTGCCAGCAGCCGGGACAGAAGCACAGATACGCAGTATTTT
clone size: .
V gene: TRBV7-2
J gene: TRBJ2-3
D gene: TRBD1

CDR3 protein: CASSLPLTGQETQYF
CDR3 DNA: TGTGCCAGCAGCTTGCCCCTGACAGGGCAAGAGACCCAGTACTTC
clone size: few
V gene: TRBV5-6
J gene: TRBJ2-5
D gene: TRBD1

CDR3 protein: CASSAGLSTDTQYF
CDR3 DNA: TGTGCCAGCAGTGCGGGACTGAGCACAGATACGCAGTATTTT
clone size: .
V gene: TRBV6-1
J gene: TRBJ2-3
D gene: .

CDR3 protein: CASSPRGNSYEQYF
CDR3 DNA: TGTGCCAGCAGCCCTAGAGGGAATTCCTACGAGCAGTACTTC
clone size: .
V gene: TRBV11-3
J gene: TRBJ2-7
D gene: .

CDR3 protein: CASSPRGRDSGNTIYF
CDR3 DNA: TGTGCCAGCTCACCACGAGGGAGGGACTCTGGAAACACCATATATTTT
clone size: .
V gene: TRBV18
J gene: TRBJ1-3
D gene: .

CDR3 protein: CAISDGHITDTQYF
CDR3 DNA: TGTGCCATCAGTGACGGACATATCACAGATACGCAGTATTTT
clone size: few
V gene: TRBV10-3
J gene: TRBJ2-3
D gene: .

CDR3 protein: CASSLTLAGSRGEQFF
CDR3 DNA: TGTGCCAGCAGCTTAACACTAGCGGGATCACGAGGGGAGCAGTTCTTC
clone size: .
V gene: TRBV7-9
J gene: TRBJ2-1
D gene: TRBD2

CDR3 protein: CASRPGPADTQYF
CDR3 DNA: TGTGCCAGCAGACCAGGGCCCGCAGATACGCAGTATTTT
clone size: .
V gene: TRBV27
J gene: TRBJ2-3
D gene: .

CDR3 protein: CAISEDRVYGYTF
CDR3 DNA: TGTGCCATCAGTGAAGACAGGGTCTATGGCTACACCTTC
clone size: .
V gene: TRBV10-3
J gene: TRBJ1-2
D gene: TRBD1